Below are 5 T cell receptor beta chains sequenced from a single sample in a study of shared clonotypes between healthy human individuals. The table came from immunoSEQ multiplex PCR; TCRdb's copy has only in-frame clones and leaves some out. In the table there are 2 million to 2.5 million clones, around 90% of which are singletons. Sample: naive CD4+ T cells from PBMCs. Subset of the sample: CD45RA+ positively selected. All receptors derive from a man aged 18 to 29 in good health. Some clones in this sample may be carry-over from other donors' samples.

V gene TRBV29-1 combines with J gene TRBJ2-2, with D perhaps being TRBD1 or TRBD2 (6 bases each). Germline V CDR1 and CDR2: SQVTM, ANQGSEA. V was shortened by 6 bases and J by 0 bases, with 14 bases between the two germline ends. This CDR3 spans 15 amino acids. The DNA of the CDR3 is TGCAGCGTCTTCGGGGGACAAGCGAACACCGGGGAGCTGTTTTTT. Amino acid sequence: CSVFGGQANTGELFF.

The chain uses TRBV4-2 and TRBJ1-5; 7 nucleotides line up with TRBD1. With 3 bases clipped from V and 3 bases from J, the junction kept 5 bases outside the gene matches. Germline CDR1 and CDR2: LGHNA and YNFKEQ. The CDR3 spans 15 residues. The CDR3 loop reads CASSHSDRDNQPQHF. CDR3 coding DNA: TGTGCCAGCAGCCATAGCGACAGGGACAATCAGCCCCAGCATTTT.

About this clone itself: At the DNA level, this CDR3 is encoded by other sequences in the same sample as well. In nucleotides, the CDR3 is TGCGCCAGCAGTCCGGGGCTTAATGAAAAACTGTTTTTT. Translation gives CASSPGLNEKLFF. The chain links TRBV5-1 to TRBJ1-4, with D possibly matching TRBD1 (5 bases). V was shortened by 5 bases and J by 4 bases, with 9 bases between the two germline ends. The germline V gene encodes CDR1 SGHRS and CDR2 YFSETQ. This CDR3 has 13 residues.

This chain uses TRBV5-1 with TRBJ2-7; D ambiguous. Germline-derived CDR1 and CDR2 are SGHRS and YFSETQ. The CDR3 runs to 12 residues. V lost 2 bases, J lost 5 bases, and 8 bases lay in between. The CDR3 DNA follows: TGCGCCAGCAGCTTCCCAAGTCACGAGCAGTACTTC. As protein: CASSFPSHEQYF.

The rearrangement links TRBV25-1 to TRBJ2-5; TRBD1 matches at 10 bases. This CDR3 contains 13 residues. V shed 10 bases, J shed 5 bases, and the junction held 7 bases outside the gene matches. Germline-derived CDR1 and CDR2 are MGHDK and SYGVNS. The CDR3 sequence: CATRQGAMETQYF. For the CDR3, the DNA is TGTGCCACTAGACAGGGGGCGATGGAGACCCAGTACTTC. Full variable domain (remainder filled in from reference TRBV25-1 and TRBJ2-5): EADIYQTPRYLVIGTGKKITLECSQTMGHDKMYWYQQDPGMELHLIHYSYGVNSTEKGDLSSESTVSRIRTEHFPLTLESARPSHTSQYLCATRQGAMETQYFGPGTRLLVL.